The sample holds many counts of the clone carrying this TCR beta chain. Its antigen is unidentified. This sample is part of a study of T-cell reconstitution after alpha-beta-depleted transplantation in children. Findings and limits, study-wide: Certain patients had high TCRbeta diversity at day 60, and it came from recipient T cells and thymic progenitors that survived. Fresh T-cell production supplied most of the T-cell counts and diversity seen one year after transplant. Alpha-beta T cells about two months after transplant reportedly derived from several hundred expanded graft clones.

TCRbeta library construction was performed incorporating unique molecular identifiers. MiXCR, applied by TCRdb to the PCR reads, yields one record per CDR3 protein. This sample carries roughly 280,000 distinct CDR3 sequences, around 10% of them seen once, and the ten largest clones take around 24%. The clonotype comes from a male patient between 2 and 10 years old who had a stem cell transplant for chronic granulomatous disease, so the T cells may come from the graft donor. The sample here was peripheral blood, taken 180 days after TCRalphabeta/CD19-depleted stem cell transplant.

The CDR3 region has the DNA TGTGCCAGCAGTGAACGACAGGGCGGGATCTACGAGCAGTACTTC. Its protein is CASSERQGGIYEQYF. This chain connects TRBV2 to TRBJ2-7; possibly TRBD1 for D (7 bases). This CDR3 spans 15 amino acids. Trimming stripped 2 bases from V and 3 bases from J, with 14 bases between. CDR1 SNHLY and CDR2 FYNNEI come from the germline V gene.